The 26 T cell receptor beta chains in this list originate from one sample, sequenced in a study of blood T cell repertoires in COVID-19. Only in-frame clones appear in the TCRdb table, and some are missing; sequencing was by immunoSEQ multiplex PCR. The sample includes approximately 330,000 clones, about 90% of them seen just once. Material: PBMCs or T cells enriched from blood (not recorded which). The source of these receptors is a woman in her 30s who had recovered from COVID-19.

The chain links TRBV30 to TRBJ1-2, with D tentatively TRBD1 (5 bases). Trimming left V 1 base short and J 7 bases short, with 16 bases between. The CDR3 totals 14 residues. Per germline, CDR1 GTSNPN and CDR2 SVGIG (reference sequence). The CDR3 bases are TGTGCCTGGAGTGGAGCAGGGATAAGGGGTGGCTACACCTTC. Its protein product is CAWSGAGIRGGYTF.

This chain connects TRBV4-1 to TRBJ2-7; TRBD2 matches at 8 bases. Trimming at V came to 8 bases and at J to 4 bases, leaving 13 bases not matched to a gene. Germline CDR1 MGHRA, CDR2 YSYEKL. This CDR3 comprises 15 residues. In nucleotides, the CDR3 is TGCGCCAGCTCCCGGTCAAGCGGGAGCTGGTACGAGCAGTACTTC. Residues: CASSRSSGSWYEQYF.

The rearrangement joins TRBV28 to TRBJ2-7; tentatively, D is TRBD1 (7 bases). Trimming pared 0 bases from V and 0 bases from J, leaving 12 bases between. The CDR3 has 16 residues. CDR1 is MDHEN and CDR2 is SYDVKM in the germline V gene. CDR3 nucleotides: TGTGCCAGCAGTTTATGGGGCGGGGACAGCTCCTACGAGCAGTACTTC. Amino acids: CASSLWGGDSSYEQYF. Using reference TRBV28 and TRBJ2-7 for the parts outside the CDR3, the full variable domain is DVKVTQSSRYLVKRTGEKVFLECVQDMDHENMFWYRQDPGLGLRLIYFSYDVKMKEKGDIPEGYSVSREKKERFSLILESASTNQTSMYLCASSLWGGDSSYEQYFGPGTRLTVT.

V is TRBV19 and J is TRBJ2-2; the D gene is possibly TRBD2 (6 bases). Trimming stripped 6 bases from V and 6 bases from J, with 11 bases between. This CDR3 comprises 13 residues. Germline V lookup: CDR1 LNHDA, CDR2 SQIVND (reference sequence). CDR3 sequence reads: CASRTSWPGELFF. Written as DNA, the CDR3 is TGTGCCAGTAGAACTAGCTGGCCCGGGGAGCTGTTTTTT.

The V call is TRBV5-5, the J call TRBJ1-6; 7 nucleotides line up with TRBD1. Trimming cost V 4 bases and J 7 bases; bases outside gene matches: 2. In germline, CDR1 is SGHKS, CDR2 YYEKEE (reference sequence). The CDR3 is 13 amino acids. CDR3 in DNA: TGTGCCAGCAGCCCGACAGGGAATTCACCCCTCCACTTT. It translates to CASSPTGNSPLHF.

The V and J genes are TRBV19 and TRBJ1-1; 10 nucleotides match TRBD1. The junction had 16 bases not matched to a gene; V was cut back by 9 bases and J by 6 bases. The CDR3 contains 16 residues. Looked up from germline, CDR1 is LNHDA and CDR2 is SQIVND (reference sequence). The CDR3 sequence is CASLPDRGLVFAEAFF. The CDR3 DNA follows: TGTGCCAGCTTACCCGACAGGGGGCTTGTATTTGCTGAAGCTTTCTTT.

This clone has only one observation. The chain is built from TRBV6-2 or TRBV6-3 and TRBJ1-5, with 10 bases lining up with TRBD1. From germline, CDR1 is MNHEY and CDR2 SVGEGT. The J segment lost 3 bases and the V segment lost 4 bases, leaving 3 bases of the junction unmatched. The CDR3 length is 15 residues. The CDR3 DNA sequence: TGTGCCAGCAGTTTGGGACAGGGGTTCAATCAGCCCCAGCATTTT. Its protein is CASSLGQGFNQPQHF.

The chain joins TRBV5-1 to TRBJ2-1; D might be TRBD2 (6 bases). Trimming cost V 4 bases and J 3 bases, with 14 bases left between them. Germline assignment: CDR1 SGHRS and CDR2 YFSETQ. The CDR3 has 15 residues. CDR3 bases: TGCGCCAGCAGCCCCGGGGCGCGGGACTACAATGAGCAGTTCTTC. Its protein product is CASSPGARDYNEQFF.

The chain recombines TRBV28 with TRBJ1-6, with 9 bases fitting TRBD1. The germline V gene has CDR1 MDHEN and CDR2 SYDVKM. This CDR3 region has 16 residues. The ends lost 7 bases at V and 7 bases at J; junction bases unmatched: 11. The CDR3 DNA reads TGTGCCAGCACCTTTAGGACAGGGGTGAAAAATTCACCCCTCCACTTT. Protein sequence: CASTFRTGVKNSPLHF.

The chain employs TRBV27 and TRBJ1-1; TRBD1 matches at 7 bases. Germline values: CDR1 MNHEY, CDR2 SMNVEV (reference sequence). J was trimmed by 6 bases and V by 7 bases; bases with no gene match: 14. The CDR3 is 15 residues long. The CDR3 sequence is CASTPGGMAIAEAFF. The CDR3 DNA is TGTGCCAGCACTCCAGGGGGGATGGCAATCGCTGAAGCTTTCTTT.

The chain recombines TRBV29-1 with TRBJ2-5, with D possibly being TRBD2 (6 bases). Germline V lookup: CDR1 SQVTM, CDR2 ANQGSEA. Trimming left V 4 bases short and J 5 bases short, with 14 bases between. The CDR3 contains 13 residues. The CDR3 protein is CSVGRGVGETQYF. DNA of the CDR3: TGCAGCGTTGGCCGCGGGGTGGGGGAGACCCAGTACTTC.

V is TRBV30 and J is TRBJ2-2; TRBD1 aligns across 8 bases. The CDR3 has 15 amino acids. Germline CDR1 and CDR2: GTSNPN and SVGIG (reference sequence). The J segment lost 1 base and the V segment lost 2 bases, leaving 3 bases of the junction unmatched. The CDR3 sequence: CAWSPGTGNTGELFF. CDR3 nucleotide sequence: TGTGCCTGGAGTCCCGGGACAGGGAACACCGGGGAGCTGTTTTTT.

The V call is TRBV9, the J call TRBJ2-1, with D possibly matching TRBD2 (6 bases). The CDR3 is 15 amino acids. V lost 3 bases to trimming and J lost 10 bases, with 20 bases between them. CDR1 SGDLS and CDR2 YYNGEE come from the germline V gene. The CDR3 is CASSAGDSWWEEQFF. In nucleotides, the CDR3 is TGTGCCAGCAGCGCCGGGGACTCTTGGTGGGAGGAGCAGTTCTTC.

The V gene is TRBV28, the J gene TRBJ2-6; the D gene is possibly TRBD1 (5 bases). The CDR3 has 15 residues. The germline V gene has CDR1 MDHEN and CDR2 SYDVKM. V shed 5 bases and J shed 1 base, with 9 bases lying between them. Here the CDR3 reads CASSRRGSGANVLTF. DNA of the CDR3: TGTGCCAGCAGTCGAAGGGGATCTGGGGCCAACGTCCTGACTTTC.

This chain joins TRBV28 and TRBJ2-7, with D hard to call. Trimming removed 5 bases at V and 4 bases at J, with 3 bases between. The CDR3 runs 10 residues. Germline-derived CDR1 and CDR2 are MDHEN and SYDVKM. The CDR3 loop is CASSHYEQYF. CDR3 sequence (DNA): TGTGCCAGCAGTCATTACGAGCAGTACTTC. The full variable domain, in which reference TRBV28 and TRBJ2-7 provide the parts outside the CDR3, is DVKVTQSSRYLVKRTGEKVFLECVQDMDHENMFWYRQDPGLGLRLIYFSYDVKMKEKGDIPEGYSVSREKKERFSLILESASTNQTSMYLCASSHYEQYFGPGTRLTVT.

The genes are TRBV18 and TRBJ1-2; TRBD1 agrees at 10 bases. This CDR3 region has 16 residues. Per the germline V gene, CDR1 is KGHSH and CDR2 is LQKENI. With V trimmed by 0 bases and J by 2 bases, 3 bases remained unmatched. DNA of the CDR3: TGTGCCAGCTCACCACCGGGACAGGGGAGGAACTATGGCTACACCTTC. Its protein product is CASSPPGQGRNYGYTF.

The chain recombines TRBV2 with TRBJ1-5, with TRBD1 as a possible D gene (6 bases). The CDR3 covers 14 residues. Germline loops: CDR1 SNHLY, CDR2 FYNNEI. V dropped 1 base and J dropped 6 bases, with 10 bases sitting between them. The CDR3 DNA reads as TGTGCCAGCAGTGAAGAGGGGGTACGTCAGCCCCAGCATTTT. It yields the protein CASSEEGVRQPQHF. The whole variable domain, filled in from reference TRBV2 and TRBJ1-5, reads EPEVTQTPSHQVTQMGQEVILRCVPISNHLYFYWYRQILGQKVEFLVSFYNNEISEKSEIFDDQFSVERPDGSNFTLKIRSTKLEDSAMYFCASSEEGVRQPQHFGDGTRLSIL.

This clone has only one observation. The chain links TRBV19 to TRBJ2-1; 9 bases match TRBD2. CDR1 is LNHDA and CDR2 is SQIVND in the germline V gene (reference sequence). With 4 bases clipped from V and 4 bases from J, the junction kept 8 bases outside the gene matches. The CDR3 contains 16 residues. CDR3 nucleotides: TGTGCCAGTAGTACTCATAGCGGGAGTTGGTACAATGAGCAGTTCTTC. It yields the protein CASSTHSGSWYNEQFF.

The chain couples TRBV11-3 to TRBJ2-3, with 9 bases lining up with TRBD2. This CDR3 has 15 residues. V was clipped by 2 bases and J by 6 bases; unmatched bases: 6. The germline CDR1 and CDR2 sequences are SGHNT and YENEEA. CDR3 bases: TGTGCCAGCAGCTTAAGCGGGAGGCGGACGGATACGCAGTATTTT. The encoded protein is CASSLSGRRTDTQYF.

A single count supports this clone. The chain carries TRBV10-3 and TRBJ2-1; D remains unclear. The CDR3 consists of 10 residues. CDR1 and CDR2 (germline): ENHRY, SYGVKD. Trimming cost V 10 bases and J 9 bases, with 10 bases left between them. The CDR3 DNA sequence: TGTGCCACCCTTGGTAGTGAGCAGTTCTTC. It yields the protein CATLGSEQFF.

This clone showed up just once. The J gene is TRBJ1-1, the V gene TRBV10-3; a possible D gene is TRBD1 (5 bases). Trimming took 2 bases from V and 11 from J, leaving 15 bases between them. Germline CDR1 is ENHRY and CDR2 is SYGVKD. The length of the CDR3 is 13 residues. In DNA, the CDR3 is TGTGCCATCAGTGAGGGAGGGGCGTCGGTGGCTTTCTTT. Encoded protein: CAISEGGASVAFF.

The DNA for the CDR3 is TGTGCCAGCAGCCCCTTGACAGGGGGATTTGTTGATGGCGAAAAACTGTTTTTT. It codes for CASSPLTGGFVDGEKLFF. The rearrangement joins TRBV5-8 to TRBJ1-4; 9 positions match TRBD1. V gave up 4 bases and J gave up 8 bases; unmatched junction bases: 18. This CDR3 has 18 amino acids. Germline V lookup: CDR1 SGHTS, CDR2 YDEGEE.

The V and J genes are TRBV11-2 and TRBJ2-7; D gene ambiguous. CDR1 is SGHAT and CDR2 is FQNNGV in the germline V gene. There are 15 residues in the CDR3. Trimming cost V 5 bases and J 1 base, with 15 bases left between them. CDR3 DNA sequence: TGTGCCAGCAGCCAAGTACGTGGCAGATCCTACGAGCAGTACTTC. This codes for CASSQVRGRSYEQYF.

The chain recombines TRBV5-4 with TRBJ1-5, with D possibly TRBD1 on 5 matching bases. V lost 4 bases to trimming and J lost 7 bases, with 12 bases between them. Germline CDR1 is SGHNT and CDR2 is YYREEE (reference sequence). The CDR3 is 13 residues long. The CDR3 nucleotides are TGTGCCAGCAGCGTGCAGGGTTTACAGCCCCAGCATTTT. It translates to CASSVQGLQPQHF.

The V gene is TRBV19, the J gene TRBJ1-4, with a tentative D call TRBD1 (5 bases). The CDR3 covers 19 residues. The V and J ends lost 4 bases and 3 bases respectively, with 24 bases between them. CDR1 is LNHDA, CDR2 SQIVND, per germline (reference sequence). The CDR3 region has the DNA TGTGCCAGTAGTACACGTCGCTCCAGCCCCGGGGGATCTAATGAAAAACTGTTTTTT. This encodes CASSTRRSSPGGSNEKLFF.

Here the CDR3 DNA reads TGTGCCACCAGGGGGTGGACTAGCGGGAGGAACACCGGGGAGCTGTTTTTT. Amino acids: CATRGWTSGRNTGELFF. The rearrangement uses TRBV15 and TRBJ2-2; 13 bases agree with TRBD2. Germline V gives CDR1 LNHNV, CDR2 YYDKDF (reference sequence). J gave up 1 base and V 6 bases, and 5 bases lay outside the gene matches. The CDR3 covers 17 residues. The variable domain in full, completed from reference TRBV15 and TRBJ2-2, reads DAMVIQNPRYQVTQFGKPVTLSCSQTLNHNVMYWYQQKSSQAPKLLFHYYDKDFNNEADTPDNFQSRRPNTSFCFLDIRSPGLGDTAMYLCATRGWTSGRNTGELFFGEGSRLTVL.